The next 28 T cell receptor beta chains were all read from a single sample in a study of technical replicates of blood from several donors (dated by TCRdb to the late 2010s). The library was produced with the immunoSEQ multiplex PCR assay. Held by TCRdb, this immuneACCESS table contains in-frame sequences only and omits some clones. Under half of the omission traces to an unresolved V gene where checked; the cause of the rest is unknown. This sample lists tens of thousands of clones; 98% were detected once. The ten top clones hold around 0.22% of the sample. The sequenced material came from T cells isolated from PBMCs. These receptors came from a human donor in good health.

The chain carries TRBV6-1 and TRBJ1-1, with a tentative D call TRBD1 (5 bases). Per germline, CDR1 MNHNS and CDR2 SASEGT. CDR3 size: 18 residues. Trimming took off 0 bases at V and 3 bases at J, with 20 bases between the two ends. The CDR3 nucleotides are TGTGCCAGCAGTGAAGCGTGGGGCAGGGTGGCTGTTGACACTGAAGCTTTCTTT. This encodes CASSEAWGRVAVDTEAFF.

This chain uses TRBV19 with TRBJ2-7, with 13 bases that match TRBD2. V dropped 10 bases and J dropped 3; count of bases not matched to a gene: 3. CDR1 LNHDA and CDR2 SQIVND come from the germline V gene (reference sequence). This CDR3 contains 13 residues. CDR3 coding DNA: TGTGCCACCAGGACTAGCGGGAGCTACGAGCAGTACTTC. Amino acids: CATRTSGSYEQYF.

The chain is built from TRBV4-1 and TRBJ2-7, with 7 bases that match TRBD1. The J segment lost 3 bases and the V segment lost 3 bases, leaving 5 bases of the junction unmatched. Germline CDR1 MGHRA, CDR2 YSYEKL. This CDR3 region has 14 residues. CDR3 nucleotide sequence: TGCGCCAGCAGCCAGACAGGGCGGAACTACGAGCAGTACTTC. Translated: CASSQTGRNYEQYF.

J is TRBJ2-5 and V is TRBV4-2; TRBD2 aligns across 8 bases. Germline assignment: CDR1 LGHNA and CDR2 YNFKEQ. V shed 0 bases, J shed 1 base, and the junction held 4 bases outside the gene matches. The CDR3 totals 16 residues. This chain's CDR3 is CASSQDWLAGQETQYF. DNA of the CDR3: TGTGCCAGCAGCCAAGATTGGCTAGCGGGCCAAGAGACCCAGTACTTC.

V usage is TRBV5-6 and J usage is TRBJ2-1; 11 nucleotides agree with TRBD2. This CDR3 has 17 residues. Germline V gene data show CDR1 as SGHDT and CDR2 as YYEEEE. V was clipped by 0 bases and J by 0 bases; unmatched bases: 2. The CDR3 DNA reads as TGTGCCAGCAGCTTGGGGACTAGCGGGTACTCCTACAATGAGCAGTTCTTC. Translated: CASSLGTSGYSYNEQFF.

This chain connects TRBV9 to TRBJ2-3; 9 nucleotides line up with TRBD2. V was pared by 2 bases and J by 2 bases, with 6 bases of the junction left unmatched. The CDR3 spans 16 residues. Germline CDR1 is SGDLS and CDR2 is YYNGEE. CDR3 protein: CASSVGSSGTTDTQYF. The CDR3 bases are TGTGCCAGCAGCGTCGGATCTAGCGGGACCACAGATACGCAGTATTTT.

J is TRBJ1-5 and V is TRBV6-6; D unclear. Trimming removed 7 bases from V and 3 bases from J, with 16 bases in between. CDR1 is MNHNY, CDR2 SVGAGI, per germline (reference sequence). This CDR3 region has 15 residues. DNA of the CDR3: TGTGCCAGCACCCCTTCGGTCACCCTCAATCAGCCCCAGCATTTT. Translated, it gives CASTPSVTLNQPQHF.

The rearrangement uses TRBV18 and TRBJ1-2; D might be TRBD1 (6 bases). Looked up from germline, CDR1 is KGHSH and CDR2 is LQKENI. There are 16 residues in the CDR3. Trimming removed 3 bases at V and 0 bases at J, with 14 bases between. Here the CDR3 reads CASSPKTGTSNYGYTF. The CDR3 DNA follows: TGTGCCAGCTCACCTAAAACAGGGACATCTAACTATGGCTACACCTTC.

This chain links TRBV5-6 with TRBJ2-1; 7 bases agree with TRBD2. J was trimmed by 8 bases and V by 4 bases; bases with no gene match: 12. This CDR3 is built from 15 residues. The germline gives CDR1 SGHDT, CDR2 YYEEEE. The CDR3: CASSTTGTNNYEQFF. The CDR3 DNA reads TGTGCCAGCAGCACGACCGGGACTAATAACTATGAGCAGTTCTTC.

The genes are TRBV28 and TRBJ2-4; D might be TRBD2 (5 bases). This CDR3 has 15 residues. The germline gives CDR1 MDHEN, CDR2 SYDVKM. Deletions cut 6 bases from V and 3 bases from J, with 15 bases between. The chain's CDR3 is CASRTRLYSKNIQYF. CDR3 nucleotides: TGTGCCAGCAGAACCAGACTATACAGCAAAAACATTCAGTACTTC.

The V call is TRBV28, the J call TRBJ2-6; 7 bases fit TRBD1. The germline V gene has CDR1 MDHEN and CDR2 SYDVKM. CDR3 length: 15 amino acids. With V trimmed by 7 bases and J by 0 bases, 3 bases remained unmatched. The CDR3 DNA is TGTGCCAGCAAGGGACAGAGCTCTGGGGCCAACGTCCTGACTTTC. Amino acid sequence: CASKGQSSGANVLTF.

The V gene is TRBV27, the J gene TRBJ2-7, with TRBD2 identical over 14 bases. Germline trimming cut 4 bases from V and 4 bases from J; bases unmatched to any gene: 6. The germline V gene has CDR1 MNHEY and CDR2 SMNVEV (reference sequence). The CDR3 totals 16 residues. CDR3: CASSYGLAGGLYEQYF. CDR3 in DNA: TGTGCCAGCAGTTACGGACTAGCGGGAGGACTGTACGAGCAGTACTTC.

This sequence joins TRBV5-6 and TRBJ2-1, with a weak D call TRBD2 (5 bases). The V end was cut by 6 bases, the J end by 7 bases, with 20 bases between. This CDR3 is built from 15 residues. The germline CDR1 and CDR2 sequences are SGHDT and YYEEEE. The CDR3 DNA reads TGTGCCAGCACCAGTAAGCTAGCAATTCGGAATGAGCAGTTCTTC. This encodes CASTSKLAIRNEQFF. The entire variable domain, with the rest obtained from reference TRBV5-6 and TRBJ2-1, is as follows: DAGVTQSPTHLIKTRGQQVTLRCSPKSGHDTVSWYQQALGQGPQFIFQYYEEEERQRGNFPDRFSGHQFPNYSSELNVNALLLGDSALYLCASTSKLAIRNEQFFGPGTRLTVL.

This chain uses TRBV5-8 with TRBJ2-1; weak D call: TRBD2 (5 bases). The CDR3 length is 15 residues. Per germline, CDR1 SGHTS and CDR2 YDEGEE. V shed 2 bases and J shed 0 bases, with 9 bases lying between them. CDR3 loop: CASSLAVSSYNEQFF. CDR3 coding DNA: TGTGCCAGCAGCTTAGCGGTAAGCTCCTACAATGAGCAGTTCTTC.

The V gene is TRBV27, the J gene TRBJ2-1, with D tentatively TRBD2 (6 bases). The germline V gene encodes CDR1 MNHEY and CDR2 SMNVEV (reference sequence). This CDR3 contains 15 residues. The V gene lost 6 bases and the J gene lost 3 bases, with 15 bases spanning the gap. The CDR3, as DNA: TGTGCCAGCAGAAAGACCGGGACTTTCTACAATGAGCAGTTCTTC. Translation: CASRKTGTFYNEQFF.

V and J are TRBV4-3 and TRBJ2-2, with 11 bases identical to TRBD2. Trimming removed 4 bases from V and 7 bases from J; junction bases left unmatched: 5. Germline CDR1 and CDR2: LGHNA and YSLEER. This CDR3 comprises 15 residues. The CDR3 region is CASSRLGLAGGELFF. The CDR3 coding sequence is TGCGCCAGCAGCCGCCTAGGACTAGCGGGCGGGGAGCTGTTTTTT.

V usage is TRBV7-8 and J usage is TRBJ2-1; possibly TRBD2 for D (5 bases). Trimming took 1 base from V and 7 from J, leaving 17 bases between them. CDR1 SGHVS and CDR2 FQNEAQ come from the germline V gene. This CDR3 region has 16 residues. The DNA of the CDR3 is TGTGCCAGCAGCTTAGAGCTAGCCGGGCCTCAAAATGAGCAGTTCTTC. It encodes CASSLELAGPQNEQFF.

The chain employs TRBV2 and TRBJ2-7; the match to TRBD2 covers 12 bases. V lost 6 bases and J lost 0; bases outside the gene matches: 9. CDR3 length equals 17 residues. Germline-derived CDR1 and CDR2 are SNHLY and FYNNEI. The CDR3 DNA follows: TGTGCCAGCAGCCTAGCGGGAGGGCCCCTTTTCTCCTACGAGCAGTACTTC. Protein product: CASSLAGGPLFSYEQYF.

As for this clone: The germline gene is not matched at one end of the junction; a read error may be the cause. The chain joins TRBV7-7 to TRBJ2-5; the match to TRBD1 covers 9 bases. The CDR3 runs 15 residues. The germline V gene has CDR1 SSHAT and CDR2 FNYEAQ (reference sequence). The CDR3 coding sequence is TGTGCTAGCAGCCAATCCCGGACAGGGGAAGAGACCCAGTACTTC. Translation: CASSQSRTGEETQYF.

The chain combines TRBV6-5 with TRBJ1-2; no firm D call. This CDR3 contains 12 residues. Germline V gene data show CDR1 as MNHEY and CDR2 as SVGAGI. V was trimmed by 6 bases and J by 4 bases, leaving 9 bases between them. Written as DNA, the CDR3 is TGTGCCAGCAGCACATCAGGCTATGGCTACACCTTC. This sequence encodes CASSTSGYGYTF.

The chain combines TRBV11-2 with TRBJ2-3; D is unresolved. Per the germline V gene, CDR1 is SGHAT and CDR2 is FQNNGV. V gave up 3 bases and J gave up 4 bases, with 5 bases separating them. CDR3 length equals 12 residues. The CDR3, as DNA: TGTGCCAGCAGCTTCTACGCAGATACGCAGTATTTT. As protein: CASSFYADTQYF. Filled out from reference TRBV11-2 and TRBJ2-3, the complete variable domain reads EAGVAQSPRYKIIEKRQSVAFWCNPISGHATLYWYQQILGQGPKLLIQFQNNGVVDDSQLPKDRFSAERLKGVDSTLKIQPAKLEDSAVYLCASSFYADTQYFGPGTRLTVL.

This chain uses TRBV5-4 with TRBJ1-1, with TRBD1 matching 7 bases. J lost 1 base, V lost 4 bases, and 4 bases had no gene match. Germline CDR1 SGHNT, CDR2 YYREEE (reference sequence). This CDR3 contains 14 residues. Here the CDR3 reads CASSAGTENTEAFF. CDR3 coding DNA: TGTGCCAGCAGCGCCGGGACAGAGAACACTGAAGCTTTCTTT.

CDR3 bases: TGTGCCAGCAGTCCCGCCTGGGCCGCCGATGGCTACACCTTC. It specifies CASSPAWAADGYTF. This chain uses TRBV27 with TRBJ1-2; D remains unclear. With 5 bases removed from V and 6 bases from J, the gap between germline ends came to 16 bases. Germline CDR1 and CDR2: MNHEY and SMNVEV (reference sequence). The CDR3 consists of 14 residues.

This chain joins TRBV7-8 and TRBJ2-1; tentatively, D is TRBD2 (6 bases). Per the germline V gene, CDR1 is SGHVS and CDR2 is FQNEAQ. Trimming stripped 4 bases from V and 7 bases from J, with 20 bases between. The CDR3 consists of 16 residues. In DNA form, the CDR3 reads TGTGCCAGCAGCTCGACCGGAGGGGAAGGACGAAATGAGCAGTTCTTC. As protein: CASSSTGGEGRNEQFF.

The CDR3 DNA reads as TGTGCCAGCAGCTTAAGTCACGGGTTGGACACCTTC. The encoded protein is CASSLSHGLDTF. This chain connects TRBV7-2 to TRBJ1-2; D remains ambiguous. Looked up from germline, CDR1 is SGHTA and CDR2 is FQGNSA. This CDR3 spans 12 amino acids. Trimming stripped 2 bases from V and 12 bases from J, with 13 bases between.

The V and J genes are TRBV5-1 and TRBJ1-2, with D uncertain. The CDR3 extends over 15 amino acids. Looked up from germline, CDR1 is SGHRS and CDR2 is YFSETQ. Trimming shortened V by 0 bases and J by 0 bases, and 9 bases separated the two germline ends. The CDR3, as DNA: TGCGCCAGCAGCTTGGCCTCAGGAACTAACTATGGCTACACCTTC. This translates into CASSLASGTNYGYTF.

The rearrangement links TRBV5-6 to TRBJ2-1, with TRBD1 as a possible D gene (5 bases). The CDR3 extends over 14 amino acids. CDR1 SGHDT and CDR2 YYEEEE come from the germline V gene. Trimming removed 3 bases at V and 8 bases at J, with 15 bases between. CDR3 loop: CASSSITGRDEQFF. CDR3 DNA sequence: TGTGCCAGCAGCTCTATTACAGGCAGGGATGAGCAGTTCTTC.

The genes are TRBV7-2 and TRBJ2-3; D may be TRBD1 (5 bases). The germline CDR1 and CDR2 sequences are SGHTA and FQGNSA. The germline V and J ends were trimmed by 5 bases and 1 base, with 16 bases remaining between them. This CDR3 region has 16 residues. The CDR3 region is CASSPRRGIGTDTQYF. For the CDR3, the DNA is TGTGCCAGCAGCCCAAGAAGGGGTATAGGCACAGATACGCAGTATTTT.